A single sample gave rise to the 26 T cell receptor beta chains below, sequenced in a study of CD8+ T cells in alopecia areata. After isolation, RNA underwent reverse transcription to generate cDNA as the sequencing template. The repertoire was sequenced with immunoSEQ multiplex PCR; TCRdb's copy has only in-frame clones and lacks some. The sample consists of about 120,000 clones, approximately 51% of them appearing once. Treatment meaning: oral pan-JAK inhibitor, 5-10 mg twice daily. The starting material was CD4+ T cells sorted from blood, obtained at week 24, from a patient treated with tofacitinib. The receptors were sampled from a human donor with alopecia areata.

Ten or more counts support this clone. The chain combines TRBV15 with TRBJ2-6; D uncertain. CDR1 LNHNV and CDR2 YYDKDF come from the germline V gene (reference sequence). This CDR3 region has 15 residues. Trimming cost V 4 bases and J 0 bases, with 7 bases left between them. DNA for the CDR3: TGTGCCACCAGCAAGGAGAGCTCTGGGGCCAACGTCCTGACTTTC. Translation gives CATSKESSGANVLTF.

The V call is TRBV7-9, the J call TRBJ1-6, with a tentative D call TRBD1 (6 bases). V was cut by 0 bases and J by 6 bases, with 12 bases left in between. CDR1 and CDR2 from the germline V gene are SEHNR and FQNEAQ (reference sequence). The CDR3 runs to 16 residues. The CDR3 sequence is CASSLAGAGSNSPLHF. The CDR3 nucleotides are TGTGCCAGCAGCTTAGCGGGGGCAGGTAGTAATTCACCCCTCCACTTT.

This clone came up a few times. The germline gene is not matched at one end of the junction; a read error may be the cause. The genes are TRBV7-7 and TRBJ2-2; D possibly corresponds to TRBD1 (6 bases). Germline V gene lookup returns CDR1 SSHAT and CDR2 FNYEAQ (reference sequence). The CDR3 has 15 residues. CDR3 sequence: CASSSGTPNTGELFF. The CDR3 bases are TGTGCTAGCAGCTCCGGGACACCAAACACCGGGGAGCTGTTTTTT.

The chain recombines TRBV7-2 with TRBJ1-2; 7 nucleotides align to TRBD1. Trimming removed 3 bases from V and 4 bases from J; junction bases left unmatched: 5. The CDR3 contains 14 residues. Germline loops: CDR1 SGHTA, CDR2 FQGNSA. The CDR3 loop is CASSFQGGGYGYTF. In DNA form, the CDR3 reads TGTGCCAGCAGCTTCCAGGGGGGAGGCTATGGCTACACCTTC. Variable domain in full (rest from reference TRBV7-2 and TRBJ1-2): GAGVSQSPSNKVTEKGKDVELRCDPISGHTALYWYRQSLGQGLEFLIYFQGNSAPDKSGLPSDRFSAERTGGSVSTLTIQRTQQEDSAVYLCASSFQGGGYGYTFGSGTRLTVV.

The V and J genes are TRBV2 and TRBJ2-5; TRBD2 aligns across 9 bases. Germline V gene data show CDR1 as SNHLY and CDR2 as FYNNEI. V was clipped by 6 bases and J by 5 bases; unmatched bases: 4. This CDR3 contains 13 residues. For the CDR3, the DNA is TGTGCCAGCAGATCCCTAGCGGGGGAGACCCAGTACTTC. This sequence encodes CASRSLAGETQYF.

This chain joins TRBV4-3 and TRBJ1-1; D ambiguous. The V and J ends lost 1 base and 5 bases respectively, with 11 bases between them. This CDR3 is 14 amino acids long. From germline, CDR1 is LGHNA and CDR2 YSLEER. The CDR3 loop is CASSQGDWGTEAFF. For the CDR3, the DNA is TGCGCCAGCAGCCAAGGGGATTGGGGTACTGAAGCTTTCTTT.

The CDR3 here is CASSLTGKETQYF. CDR3 DNA: TGTGCCAGCAGCTTGACAGGGAAAGAGACCCAGTACTTC. This rearrangement joins TRBV5-6 to TRBJ2-5, with TRBD1 as a possible D gene (6 bases). This CDR3 has 13 amino acids. V was clipped by 1 base and J by 3 bases, with 7 bases between them. Germline loops: CDR1 SGHDT, CDR2 YYEEEE.

V is TRBV11-1 and J is TRBJ1-1; TRBD1 matches 9 bases. J gave up 5 bases and V 1 base, and 2 bases lay outside the gene matches. This CDR3 has 14 amino acids. CDR1 is SGHAT, CDR2 FQDESV, per germline (reference sequence). CDR3 coding DNA: TGTGCCAGCAGCTTAGGGGACAGGGCTACTGAAGCTTTCTTT. It codes for CASSLGDRATEAFF. The complete variable domain, with remaining parts taken from reference TRBV11-1 and TRBJ1-1, reads EAEVAQSPRYKITEKSQAVAFWCDPISGHATLYWYRQILGQGPELLVQFQDESVVDDSQLPKDRFSAERLKGVDSTLKIQPAELGDSAMYLCASSLGDRATEAFFGQGTRLTVV.

The chain carries TRBV29-1 and TRBJ2-5, with no clear D. This CDR3 has 14 residues. The ends were cut back, 0 bases at V and 5 bases at J, with 13 bases in the middle. Germline V CDR1 and CDR2: SQVTM, ANQGSEA. CDR3 amino acids: CSVEESLGRETQYF. The CDR3 DNA is TGCAGCGTTGAAGAGTCGCTAGGCCGTGAGACCCAGTACTTC.

Details on this clone: Other DNA sequences within the sample encode an identical CDR3. The V gene is TRBV29-1, the J gene TRBJ1-2, with TRBD1 matching 9 bases. The germline gives CDR1 SQVTM, CDR2 ANQGSEA. V was clipped by 6 bases and J by 5 bases; unmatched bases: 7. The CDR3 length is 13 residues. The CDR3 nucleotides are TGCAGCGTACAACAGGGGGCTGGGTATGGCTACACCTTC. This encodes CSVQQGAGYGYTF.

This chain joins TRBV18 and TRBJ1-6, with TRBD1 matching over 8 bases. Trimming cost V 2 bases and J 13 bases; bases outside gene matches: 10. Germline V gene data show CDR1 as KGHSH and CDR2 as LQKENI. There are 15 residues in the CDR3. This chain's CDR3 is CASSPSRGPETPLHF. CDR3 sequence (DNA): TGTGCCAGCTCACCAAGCAGGGGGCCCGAGACGCCCCTCCACTTT.

The V call is TRBV7-2, the J call TRBJ2-5, with unresolved D. CDR1 is SGHTA and CDR2 is FQGNSA in the germline V gene. Trimming left V 1 base short and J 5 bases short, with 8 bases between. The CDR3 length is 13 residues. CDR3 sequence reads: CASSLVEVETQYF. CDR3 nucleotide sequence: TGTGCCAGCAGCTTAGTTGAGGTGGAGACCCAGTACTTC.

The V call is TRBV4-1, the J call TRBJ2-2; unclear D gene. The CDR3 totals 15 residues. CDR1 and CDR2 from the germline V gene are MGHRA and YSYEKL. V was pared by 1 base and J by 0 bases, with 6 bases between. For the CDR3, the DNA is TGCGCCAGCAGCCAAGGAACCTCGAACACCGGGGAGCTGTTTTTT. Translating it yields CASSQGTSNTGELFF.

CDR3 nucleotides: TGTGCCAGCAGCCCGACTCCGGGACAGGGGTCATCTGAAGCTTTCTTT. Translation gives CASSPTPGQGSSEAFF. The chain employs TRBV4-2 and TRBJ1-1; 10 bases are shared with TRBD1. Looked up from germline, CDR1 is LGHNA and CDR2 is YNFKEQ. V trimming: 4 bases; J trimming: 6 bases; junction bases outside the gene matches: 11. This CDR3 contains 16 residues.

The chain joins TRBV5-6 to TRBJ1-1, with 7 bases that match TRBD1. Germline lookup yields CDR1 SGHDT and CDR2 YYEEEE. J gave up 1 base and V 3 bases, and 6 bases lay outside the gene matches. This CDR3 region has 15 residues. CDR3 bases: TGTGCCAGCAGCTCGTCGAGACAGGGGAACACTGAAGCTTTCTTT. Residues: CASSSSRQGNTEAFF.

V usage is TRBV29-1 and J usage is TRBJ2-1; D assignment may be TRBD1 or TRBD2 (5 bases each). Looked up from germline, CDR1 is SQVTM and CDR2 is ANQGSEA. The CDR3 is 10 residues long. V lost 7 bases to trimming and J lost 9 bases, with 10 bases between them. CDR3 sequence: CSAGTLEQFF. In DNA, the CDR3 is TGCAGCGCTGGGACCCTTGAGCAGTTCTTC.

The chain has TRBV11-2 and TRBJ2-2; D uncertain. V shed 1 base and J shed 7 bases, with 13 bases lying between them. The CDR3 runs 15 residues. Germline V lookup: CDR1 SGHAT, CDR2 FQNNGV. The CDR3 sequence is CASSLAKGRDGELFF. CDR3 DNA: TGTGCCAGCAGCTTAGCGAAAGGTCGCGACGGGGAGCTGTTTTTT.

The chain is built from TRBV30 and TRBJ2-3; D gene ambiguous. Per the germline V gene, CDR1 is GTSNPN and CDR2 is SVGIG (reference sequence). V shed 1 base and J shed 0 bases, with 11 bases lying between them. The CDR3 is made up of 15 amino acids. The CDR3 DNA sequence: TGTGCCTGGAGTGCGCGAGAATCTAGCACAGATACGCAGTATTTT. Translating gives CAWSARESSTDTQYF.

The CDR3 DNA reads as TGTGCCTGGAGTCGGGTAAGCACAGATACGCAGTATTTT. It encodes CAWSRVSTDTQYF. V is TRBV30 and J is TRBJ2-3; D unclear. This CDR3 has 13 residues. The V and J ends lost 2 bases and 0 bases respectively, with 6 bases between them. Germline-derived CDR1 and CDR2 are GTSNPN and SVGIG (reference sequence).

This chain uses TRBV30 with TRBJ2-7; D is ambiguous. The CDR3 spans 11 residues. The V end was cut by 2 bases, the J end by 9 bases, with 11 bases between. Germline values: CDR1 GTSNPN, CDR2 SVGIG (reference sequence). CDR3 sequence (DNA): TGTGCCTGGAGTAACATGGGTGGGCAGTACTTC. It encodes CAWSNMGGQYF.

Here the CDR3 reads CASSLGPNLLGTDTQYF. The DNA for the CDR3 is TGTGCCAGCAGCTTGGGACCGAACCTTCTCGGCACAGATACGCAGTATTTT. The V call is TRBV5-6, the J call TRBJ2-3; D not certain. V lost 0 bases and J lost 1, with 15 bases in between. The length of the CDR3 is 17 residues. CDR1 is SGHDT, CDR2 YYEEEE, per germline.

V is TRBV9 and J is TRBJ2-1, with 8 bases identical to TRBD1. The junction had 6 bases not matched to a gene; V was cut back by 7 bases and J by 0 bases. Germline V lookup: CDR1 SGDLS, CDR2 YYNGEE. The CDR3 contains 15 residues. In DNA form, the CDR3 reads TGTGCCAGCGGGCGACAGGGGAGCTCCTACAATGAGCAGTTCTTC. It translates to CASGRQGSSYNEQFF.

The genes are TRBV5-1 and TRBJ2-3, with 10 bases lining up with TRBD1. CDR1 is SGHRS and CDR2 is YFSETQ in the germline V gene. With V trimmed by 2 bases and J by 3 bases, 6 bases remained unmatched. The length of the CDR3 is 16 residues. The CDR3 DNA follows: TGCGCCAGCAGCTTAGCGGGACAGGGGCCAACAGATACGCAGTATTTT. It specifies CASSLAGQGPTDTQYF.

This clone has only one observation. The junction and the germline gene differ at one end; a read error may be behind it. The V call is TRBV19, the J call TRBJ1-5, with D hard to call. The CDR3 length is 12 residues. Germline V gene data show CDR1 as LNHDA and CDR2 as SQIVND (reference sequence). The chain's CDR3 is CASRIGNQPQHF. The CDR3 DNA sequence: TGTGCCAGTAGAATAGGGAATCAGCCCCAGCATTTT. The whole variable domain, filled in from reference TRBV19 and TRBJ1-5, reads DGGITQSPKYLFRKEGQNVTLSCEQNLNHDAMYWYRQDPGQGLRLIYYSQIVNDFQKGDIAEGYSVSREKKESFPLTVTSAQKNPTAFYLCASRIGNQPQHFGDGTRLSIL.

This chain links TRBV29-1 with TRBJ1-3; D unresolved. Trimming took off 5 bases at V and 4 bases at J, with 6 bases between the two ends. Germline CDR1 SQVTM, CDR2 ANQGSEA. The CDR3 has 11 residues. CDR3 protein: CSVNEGNTIYF. The CDR3 DNA reads as TGCAGCGTTAACGAGGGAAACACCATATATTTT.

The chain recombines TRBV7-2 with TRBJ1-6, with TRBD1 matching 8 bases. Trimming cost V 3 bases and J 9 bases; bases outside gene matches: 7. The CDR3 has 15 residues. Per germline, CDR1 SGHTA and CDR2 FQGNSA. The CDR3 loop reads CASSFRQGYGSPLHF. CDR3 nucleotide sequence: TGTGCCAGCAGCTTTAGACAGGGGTACGGTTCACCCCTCCACTTT.